This TCR beta chain was observed in a study of graft-versus-host responses after intestinal transplantation. CDR3 size: 14 residues. CDR1 and CDR2 from the germline V gene are MNHNS and SASEGT. About this clone itself: No antigen is known for it.

Profiled with immunoSEQ multiplex PCR; TCRdb holds only in-frame clones, not every one. The table has some 64,000 clones, more than 85% seen once; the top ten hold about 1.7%. The V call is TRBV6-1, the J call TRBJ2-5; 7 bases map to TRBD2. The end of the DNA aligns better with TRBJ2-7, so the J call may be wrong. The clonotype was recovered from a human donor who was the organ donor for an intestinal transplant. Sequenced here: unstimulated CD8+ T cells sorted from spleen or lymph node cells, sampled before transplant. CDR3 DNA sequence: TGTGCCACCGATAGAAAAGGGGAGGGGAACGAGCAGTACTTC. Encoded protein: CATDRKGEGNEQYF.